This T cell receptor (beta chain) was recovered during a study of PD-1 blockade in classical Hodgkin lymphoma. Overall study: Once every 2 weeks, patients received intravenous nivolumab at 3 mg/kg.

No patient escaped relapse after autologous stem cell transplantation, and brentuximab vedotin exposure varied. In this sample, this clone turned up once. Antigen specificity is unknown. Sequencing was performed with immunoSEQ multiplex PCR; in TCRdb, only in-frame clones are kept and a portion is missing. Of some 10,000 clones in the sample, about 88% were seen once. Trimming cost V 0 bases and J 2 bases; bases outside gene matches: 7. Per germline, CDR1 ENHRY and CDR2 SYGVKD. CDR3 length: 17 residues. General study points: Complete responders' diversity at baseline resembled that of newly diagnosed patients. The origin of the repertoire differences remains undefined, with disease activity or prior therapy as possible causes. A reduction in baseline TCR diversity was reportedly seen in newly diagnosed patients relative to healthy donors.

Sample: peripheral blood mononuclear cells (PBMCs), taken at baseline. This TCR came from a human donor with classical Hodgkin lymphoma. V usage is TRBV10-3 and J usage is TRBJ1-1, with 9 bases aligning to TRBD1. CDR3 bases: TGTGCCATCAGTGAGTCGAGTTGGGGACAGGGAAACACTGAAGCTTTCTTT. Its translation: CAISESSWGQGNTEAFF.